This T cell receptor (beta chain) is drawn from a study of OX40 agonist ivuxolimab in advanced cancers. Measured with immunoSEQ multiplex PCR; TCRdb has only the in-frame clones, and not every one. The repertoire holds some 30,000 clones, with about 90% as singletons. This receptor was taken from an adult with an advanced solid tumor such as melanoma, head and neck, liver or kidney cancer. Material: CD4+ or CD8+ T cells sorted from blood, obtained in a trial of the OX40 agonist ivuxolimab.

The CDR3 spells CASRGGYEQYF. CDR3 DNA sequence: TGTGCCAGCAGAGGGGGCTACGAGCAGTACTTC. This chain links TRBV7-2 with TRBJ2-7, with a possible D match to TRBD1 (6 bases). Germline V gene data show CDR1 as SGHTA and CDR2 as FQGNSA. The V end was cut by 6 bases, the J end by 3 bases, with 6 bases between. The CDR3 sequence is 11 residues long.